This T cell receptor beta chain was recorded in a study of response to subunit inactivated influenza vaccine. Findings and limits, study-wide: Every seasonal influenza vaccination brings in few new T cells, the authors suggested.

Per the germline V gene, CDR1 is LNHDA and CDR2 is SQIVND (reference sequence). The CDR3 totals 15 residues. Trimming at V came to 3 bases and at J to 9 bases, leaving 10 bases not matched to a gene. Concerning this clonotype: Its antigen is unidentified.

One entry per CDR3 protein results from TCRdb running MiXCR on the RT-PCR reads. The sample yields more than 600,000 distinct CDR3 sequences, roughly 18% seen once. This specimen consisted of PBMCs from blood, obtained 4 to 6 days after vaccination. The V gene is TRBV19, the J gene TRBJ2-1; TRBD2 agrees at 8 bases. The receptor's source is a man aged 50 or older who received an inactivated influenza vaccine. The chain's CDR3 is CASSITPSGRSEQFF. The DNA for the CDR3 is TGTGCCAGTAGTATCACGCCTAGCGGGCGGTCTGAGCAGTTCTTC.